Below are 13 T cell receptor beta chains sequenced from a single sample in a study of T cells in Graves' hyperthyroidism and ophthalmopathy. RNA transcripts provided the source from which TCR beta CDR3 regions were amplified. Initially, a first-round RT-PCR of the TCR CDR3 employed the HTBI primer set. MiXCR was run by TCRdb on the multiplex PCR reads, yielding one entry per CDR3 protein. Among approximately 400,000 distinct CDR3 sequences, approximately 14% were seen once, and the ten largest hold roughly 26%. Sequenced: blood. Receptors were obtained from a woman in her late teens or twenties with Graves' hyperthyroidism that later progressed to Graves' ophthalmopathy.

This chain uses TRBV20-1 with TRBJ2-4; D remains ambiguous. This CDR3 spans 12 amino acids. CDR1 and CDR2 from the germline V gene are DFQATT and SNEGSKA (reference sequence). V lost 3 bases and J lost 0, with 3 bases in between. This CDR3 is CSASEAKNIQYF. In nucleotides, the CDR3 is TGCAGTGCTAGCGAAGCCAAAAACATTCAGTACTTC.

This clonotype has ten or more counts. V and J are TRBV15 and TRBJ2-1; the D call may be TRBD1 or TRBD2 (5 bases each). Germline-derived CDR1 and CDR2 are LNHNV and YYDKDF (reference sequence). This CDR3 is 14 amino acids long. V was clipped by 3 bases and J by 4 bases, with 10 bases between them. The CDR3 loop is CATSSRDEYNEQFF. CDR3 coding DNA: TGTGCCACCAGCAGCCGGGACGAATACAATGAGCAGTTCTTC.

The chain has TRBV20-1 and TRBJ2-1, with D perhaps matching TRBD2 (6 bases). The CDR3 sequence is 13 residues long. Between the trimmed V and J ends, which lost 5 bases and 10 bases, there was a span of 18 bases. Germline-derived CDR1 and CDR2 are DFQATT and SNEGSKA (reference sequence). CDR3 coding DNA: TGCAGTGCTGGGGGGACTTCTTCGGTCGAGCAGTTCTTC. Its protein product is CSAGGTSSVEQFF.

The sample holds a few counts of this clonotype. The chain joins TRBV5-8 to TRBJ2-5; 11 bases align to TRBD1. The CDR3 sequence is 16 residues long. Trimming took 1 base from V and 5 from J; bases not matched to a gene: 7. Germline values: CDR1 SGHTS, CDR2 YDEGEE. In DNA form, the CDR3 reads TGTGCCAGCAGCTTGCGTTCGGGACAGGGGGGGGAGACCCAGTACTTC. It encodes CASSLRSGQGGETQYF.

The chain employs TRBV7-9 and TRBJ1-4, with D hard to call. From germline, CDR1 is SEHNR and CDR2 FQNEAQ (reference sequence). The CDR3 has 20 amino acids. Trimming stripped 5 bases from V and 0 bases from J, with 25 bases between. The CDR3 DNA sequence: TGTGCCAGCAGCCAATCCCGCCGGTTAGGTCTGGCGGCAACTAATGAAAAACTGTTTTTT. Translated: CASSQSRRLGLAATNEKLFF.

This clonotype was picked up many times. The chain links TRBV12-3 or TRBV12-4 to TRBJ2-2; D not resolved. Trimming removed 5 bases at V and 2 bases at J, with 15 bases between. The CDR3 has 16 amino acids. The CDR3 protein is CASSPGWGKNTGELFF. DNA of the CDR3: TGTGCCAGCAGTCCGGGTTGGGGTAAAAACACCGGGGAGCTGTTTTTT.

This clonotype was seen a handful of times. J is TRBJ1-6 and V is TRBV2; D might be TRBD1 (6 bases). CDR3 length: 14 amino acids. The V and J ends lost 4 bases and 5 bases respectively, with 9 bases between them. Germline V gene lookup returns CDR1 SNHLY and CDR2 FYNNEI. The DNA of the CDR3 is TGTGCCAGCAGTGGGACAGCAAATAATTCACCCCTCCACTTT. Its translation: CASSGTANNSPLHF.

This clonotype was counted between two and nine times. The gene calls are TRBV20-1 and TRBJ2-3; D possibly corresponds to TRBD1 (6 bases). The V and J ends lost 5 bases and 14 bases respectively, with 11 bases between them. Germline CDR1 and CDR2: DFQATT and SNEGSKA (reference sequence). The CDR3 runs to 9 residues. The CDR3 is CSAGTRPYF. CDR3 sequence (DNA): TGCAGTGCTGGGACACGACCGTATTTT.

This clonotype was seen ten or more times. This CDR3 is CASSQFGGETYEQYF. The CDR3, as DNA: TGTGCCAGCAGCCAATTCGGGGGCGAGACCTACGAGCAGTACTTC. The chain joins TRBV3-1 to TRBJ2-7; D assignment may be TRBD1 or TRBD2 (6 bases each). Between the trimmed V and J ends, which lost 2 bases and 2 bases, there was a span of 13 bases. In germline, CDR1 is LGHDT, CDR2 YNNKEL (reference sequence). The CDR3 covers 15 residues.

At least ten counts were recorded for this clonotype. The genes are TRBV6-2 or TRBV6-3 and TRBJ2-3; 14 bases agree with TRBD2. Germline V gene sequence: CDR1 MNHEY, CDR2 SVGEGT. The CDR3 spans 18 residues. J gave up 0 bases and V 4 bases, and 6 bases lay outside the gene matches. In nucleotides, the CDR3 is TGTGCCAGCAGTTGGGGACTAGCGGGAGACCCTAGCACAGATACGCAGTATTTT. Translation: CASSWGLAGDPSTDTQYF.

This clonotype was seen just once. This chain links TRBV19 with TRBJ1-1; D is unclear. The V gene's germline CDR1 is LNHDA and CDR2 SQIVND (reference sequence). The ends were cut back, 2 bases at V and 0 bases at J, with 4 bases in the middle. This CDR3 is 13 amino acids long. This CDR3 is CASSITVNTEAFF. In DNA form, the CDR3 reads TGTGCCAGTAGTATAACCGTGAACACTGAAGCTTTCTTT. The full variable domain, with the rest looked up from reference TRBV19 and TRBJ1-1, is DGGITQSPKYLFRKEGQNVTLSCEQNLNHDAMYWYRQDPGQGLRLIYYSQIVNDFQKGDIAEGYSVSREKKESFPLTVTSAQKNPTAFYLCASSITVNTEAFFGQGTRLTVV.

In its sample, this clonotype was seen a few times. This chain uses TRBV7-9 with TRBJ1-3, with no clear D. V was shortened by 5 bases and J by 0 bases, with 14 bases between the two germline ends. Germline V gives CDR1 SEHNR, CDR2 FQNEAQ (reference sequence). The CDR3 contains 16 residues. CDR3 sequence (DNA): TGTGCCAGCAGCCCGCTGGACCTATCCTCTGGAAACACCATATATTTT. Translation gives CASSPLDLSSGNTIYF. Combining the CDR3 with reference TRBV7-9 and TRBJ1-3 gives the whole variable domain DTGVSQNPRHKITKRGQNVTFRCDPISEHNRLYWYRQTLGQGPEFLTYFQNEAQLEKSRLLSDRFSAERPKGSFSTLEIQRTEQGDSAMYLCASSPLDLSSGNTIYFGEGSWLTVV.

The table lists this clonotype with many counts. The chain joins TRBV20-1 to TRBJ1-2; TRBD1 matches at 8 bases. Per the germline V gene, CDR1 is DFQATT and CDR2 is SNEGSKA (reference sequence). The junction had 7 bases not matched to a gene; V was cut back by 5 bases and J by 8 bases. The CDR3 spans 12 residues. The CDR3 is CSASPDRAGYTF. Here the CDR3 DNA reads TGCAGTGCTTCCCCGGACAGGGCGGGCTACACCTTC.